What follows is one T cell receptor (beta chain) and its context. In donors with ophthalmopathy, activity was moderate-to-severe, with CAS ≥3, NOSPECS ≥4 and duration under 3 months. An approximately 10 ml volume of fresh peripheral blood provided the PBMCs. These data are taken from a study of Graves' ophthalmopathy and Graves' hyperthyroidism. Amplification targeted the TCR beta CDR3 regions, with RNA transcripts as the source material. An opening RT-PCR round employed HTBI primers and preceded a second-round multiplex PCR. TCRdb reprocessed the multiplex PCR reads with MiXCR, giving one entry per CDR3 protein. The sample lists about 700,000 distinct CDR3 sequences, about two fifths occurring once. The CDR3 length is 11 residues. CDR1 is ENHRY and CDR2 is SYGVKD in the germline V gene. V was cut by 4 bases and J by 10 bases, with 10 bases left in between.

This receptor was obtained from an adult man with Graves' ophthalmopathy. Sequencing was performed on peripheral blood. The chain joins TRBV10-3 to TRBJ1-2; D remains ambiguous. The CDR3 reads CAISVRGVYTF. The CDR3 DNA follows: TGTGCCATCAGTGTTCGGGGTGTCTACACCTTC.